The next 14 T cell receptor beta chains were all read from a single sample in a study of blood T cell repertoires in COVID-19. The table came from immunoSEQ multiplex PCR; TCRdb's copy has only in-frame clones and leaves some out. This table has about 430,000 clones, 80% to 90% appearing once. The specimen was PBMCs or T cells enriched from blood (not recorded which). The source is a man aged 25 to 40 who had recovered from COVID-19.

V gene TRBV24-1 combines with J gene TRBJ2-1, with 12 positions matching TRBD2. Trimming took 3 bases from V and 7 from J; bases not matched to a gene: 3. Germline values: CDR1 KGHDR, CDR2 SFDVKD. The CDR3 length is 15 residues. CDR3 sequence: CATSDVGLAGNEQFF. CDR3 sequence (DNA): TGTGCCACCAGTGATGTCGGACTAGCGGGAAATGAGCAGTTCTTC.

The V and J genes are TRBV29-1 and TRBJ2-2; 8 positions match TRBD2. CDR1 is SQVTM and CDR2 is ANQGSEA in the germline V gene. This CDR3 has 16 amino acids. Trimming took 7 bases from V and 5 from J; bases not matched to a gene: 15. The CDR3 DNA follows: TGCAGCGCCTCGGGGGGGGCCCCCCGCCAAACCGGGGAGCTGTTTTTT. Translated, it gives CSASGGAPRQTGELFF.

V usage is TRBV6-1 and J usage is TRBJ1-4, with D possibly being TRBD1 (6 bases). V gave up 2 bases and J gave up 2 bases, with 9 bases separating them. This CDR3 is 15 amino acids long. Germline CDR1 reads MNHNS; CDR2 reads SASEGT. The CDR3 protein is CASSEPRGTNEKLFF. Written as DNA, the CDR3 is TGTGCCAGCAGTGAACCCAGGGGCACTAATGAAAAACTGTTTTTT.

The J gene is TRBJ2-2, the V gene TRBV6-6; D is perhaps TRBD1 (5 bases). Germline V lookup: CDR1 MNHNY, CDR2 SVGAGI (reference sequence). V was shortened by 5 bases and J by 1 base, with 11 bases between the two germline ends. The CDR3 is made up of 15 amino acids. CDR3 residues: CASSHRRKNTGELFF. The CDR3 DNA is TGTGCCAGCAGTCACAGGCGTAAGAACACCGGGGAGCTGTTTTTT.

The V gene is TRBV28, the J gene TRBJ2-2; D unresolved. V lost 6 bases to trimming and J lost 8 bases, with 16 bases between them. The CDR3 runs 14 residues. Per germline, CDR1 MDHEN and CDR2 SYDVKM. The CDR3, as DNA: TGTGCCAGCAGCTCCGCTGAGGCCTCAGGGGAGCTGTTTTTT. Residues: CASSSAEASGELFF.

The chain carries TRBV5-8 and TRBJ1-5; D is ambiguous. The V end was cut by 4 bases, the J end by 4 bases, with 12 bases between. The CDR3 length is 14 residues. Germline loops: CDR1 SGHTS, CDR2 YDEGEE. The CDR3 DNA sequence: TGTGCCAGCAGCGTAGACACCCAAAATCAGCCCCAGCATTTT. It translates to CASSVDTQNQPQHF.

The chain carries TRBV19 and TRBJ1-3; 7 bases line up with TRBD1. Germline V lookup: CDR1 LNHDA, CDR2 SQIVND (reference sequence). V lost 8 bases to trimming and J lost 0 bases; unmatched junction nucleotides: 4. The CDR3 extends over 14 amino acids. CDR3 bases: TGTGCCAGTCGTCGACAGGGCTCTGGAAACACCATATATTTT. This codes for CASRRQGSGNTIYF.

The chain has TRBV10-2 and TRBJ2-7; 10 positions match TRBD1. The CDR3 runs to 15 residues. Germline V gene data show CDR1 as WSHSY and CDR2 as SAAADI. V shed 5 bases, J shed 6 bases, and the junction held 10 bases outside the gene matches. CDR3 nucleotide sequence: TGCGCCAGCAGTTCGTTCTTAGGACAGGGGGGCGAGCAGTACTTC. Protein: CASSSFLGQGGEQYF.

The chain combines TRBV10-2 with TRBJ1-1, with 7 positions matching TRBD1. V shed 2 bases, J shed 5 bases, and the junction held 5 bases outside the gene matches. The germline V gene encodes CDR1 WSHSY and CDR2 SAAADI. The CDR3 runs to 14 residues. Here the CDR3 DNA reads TGCGCCAGCAGTGAGCCGCAGGGGGGTACTGAAGCTTTCTTT. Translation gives CASSEPQGGTEAFF.

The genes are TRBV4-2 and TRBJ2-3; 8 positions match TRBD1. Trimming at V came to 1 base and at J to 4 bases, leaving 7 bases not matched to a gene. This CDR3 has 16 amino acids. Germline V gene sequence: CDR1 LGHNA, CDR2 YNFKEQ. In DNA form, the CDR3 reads TGTGCCAGCAGCCAAGGGGGAGGACAGGGTGCAGATACGCAGTATTTT. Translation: CASSQGGGQGADTQYF.

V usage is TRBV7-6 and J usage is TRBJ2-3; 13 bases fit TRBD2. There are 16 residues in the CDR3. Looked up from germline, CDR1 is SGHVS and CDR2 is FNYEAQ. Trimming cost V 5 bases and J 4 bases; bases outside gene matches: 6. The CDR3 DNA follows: TGTGCCAGCAGCCGCGGACTAGCGGGAGTTTCAGATACGCAGTATTTT. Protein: CASSRGLAGVSDTQYF.

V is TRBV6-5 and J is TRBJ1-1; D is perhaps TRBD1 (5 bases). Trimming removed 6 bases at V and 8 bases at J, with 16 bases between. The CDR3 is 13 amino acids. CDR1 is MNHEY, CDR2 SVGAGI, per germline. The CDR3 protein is CASRKGSALEAFF. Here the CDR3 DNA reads TGTGCCAGCAGGAAGGGGTCCGCATTGGAAGCTTTCTTT.

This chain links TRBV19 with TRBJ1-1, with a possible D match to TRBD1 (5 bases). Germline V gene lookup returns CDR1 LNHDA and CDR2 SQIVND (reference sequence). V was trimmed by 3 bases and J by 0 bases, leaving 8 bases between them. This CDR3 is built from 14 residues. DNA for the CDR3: TGTGCCAGTAGTATGACAGCCATGAACACTGAAGCTTTCTTT. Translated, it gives CASSMTAMNTEAFF.

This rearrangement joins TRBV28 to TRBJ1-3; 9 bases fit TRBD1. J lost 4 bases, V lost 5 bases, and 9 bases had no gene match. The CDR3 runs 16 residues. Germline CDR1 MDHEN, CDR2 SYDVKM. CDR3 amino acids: CASSPGTGIAGNTIYF. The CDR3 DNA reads TGTGCCAGCAGTCCCGGGACAGGGATAGCCGGAAACACCATATATTTT.